The clone carrying this TCR beta chain was found a few times. The target antigen is unknown. Whole blood was used without fractionation, so all unsorted peripheral T cells were included. This sample is part of a study of HIV-infected patients and healthy controls. Study results and caveats: Significant mean usage differences between HIV-infected patients and controls involved eight alpha and eight beta V genes.

V trimming: 6 bases; J trimming: 0 bases; junction bases outside the gene matches: 4. There are 15 residues in the CDR3. Germline CDR1 and CDR2: MDHEN and SYDVKM. Alpha and beta constant-region primers primed reverse transcription of around 0.5 ug RNA. Each of the alpha and beta chains got its own library through chain-specific third strand synthesis with indices. One primer pair amplified all rearrangements per chain; each cDNA got molecular barcodes. The library had 12-nucleotide molecular identifiers formed by two random hexamers joined together. TCRdb re-analysed the 5' RACE reads in MiXCR, keeping a single row per CDR3 protein. Found here are around 7,100 distinct CDR3 sequences, 10% to 11% of them singletons; the top ten hold 27%.

The chain is built from TRBV28 and TRBJ1-5; 8 positions agree with TRBD1. Here the sequenced sample was blood, taken before antiretroviral therapy. The receptor comes from an adult with HIV infection. CDR3 DNA sequence: TGTGCCAGCAGGCCCGGGACAGGTAGCAATCAGCCCCAGCATTTT. It specifies CASRPGTGSNQPQHF.